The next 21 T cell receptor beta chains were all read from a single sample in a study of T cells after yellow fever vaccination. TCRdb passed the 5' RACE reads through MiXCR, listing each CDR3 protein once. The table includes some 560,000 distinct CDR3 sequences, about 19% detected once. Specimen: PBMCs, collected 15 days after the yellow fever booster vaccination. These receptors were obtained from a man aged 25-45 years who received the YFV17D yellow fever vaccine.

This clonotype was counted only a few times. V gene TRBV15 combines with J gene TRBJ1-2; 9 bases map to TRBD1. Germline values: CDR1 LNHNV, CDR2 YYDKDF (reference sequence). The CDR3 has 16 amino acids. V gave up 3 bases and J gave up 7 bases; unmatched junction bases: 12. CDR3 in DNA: TGTGCCACCAGCAGCAACAGGGGGCGCGGTTCGGGTGGCTACACCTTC. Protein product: CATSSNRGRGSGGYTF. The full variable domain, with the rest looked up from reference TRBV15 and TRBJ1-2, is DAMVIQNPRYQVTQFGKPVTLSCSQTLNHNVMYWYQQKSSQAPKLLFHYYDKDFNNEADTPDNFQSRRPNTSFCFLDIRSPGLGDTAMYLCATSSNRGRGSGGYTFGSGTRLTVV.

CDR3 in DNA: TGTGCCAGCATCCCTGCCTGGGAGGCCACAGATACGCAGTATTTT. It translates to CASIPAWEATDTQYF. This chain connects TRBV7-9 to TRBJ2-3; D possibly corresponds to TRBD2 (6 bases). The CDR3 is 15 residues long. Germline-derived CDR1 and CDR2 are SEHNR and FQNEAQ (reference sequence). The V end lost 7 bases, the J end lost 2 bases, and 16 bases lay between the germline ends.

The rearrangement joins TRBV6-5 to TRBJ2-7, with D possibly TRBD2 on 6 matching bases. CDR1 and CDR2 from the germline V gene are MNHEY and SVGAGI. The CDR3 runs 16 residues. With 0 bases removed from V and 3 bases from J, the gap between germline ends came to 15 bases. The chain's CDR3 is CASSYSRSSANYEQYF. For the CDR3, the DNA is TGTGCCAGCAGTTACTCGAGGTCTAGCGCCAACTACGAGCAGTACTTC.

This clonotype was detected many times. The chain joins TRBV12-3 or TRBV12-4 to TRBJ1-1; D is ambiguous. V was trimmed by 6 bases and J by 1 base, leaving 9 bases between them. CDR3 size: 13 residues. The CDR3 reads CASSLGGNTEAFF. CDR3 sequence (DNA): TGTGCCAGCAGCTTGGGAGGGAACACTGAAGCTTTCTTT.

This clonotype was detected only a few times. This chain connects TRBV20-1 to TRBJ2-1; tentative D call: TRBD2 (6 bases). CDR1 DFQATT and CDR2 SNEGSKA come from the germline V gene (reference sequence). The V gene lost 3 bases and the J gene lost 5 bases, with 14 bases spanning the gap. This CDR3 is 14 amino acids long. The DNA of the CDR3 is TGCAGTGCTAGGGTTAGCGGAAGACACAATGAGCAGTTCTTC. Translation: CSARVSGRHNEQFF.

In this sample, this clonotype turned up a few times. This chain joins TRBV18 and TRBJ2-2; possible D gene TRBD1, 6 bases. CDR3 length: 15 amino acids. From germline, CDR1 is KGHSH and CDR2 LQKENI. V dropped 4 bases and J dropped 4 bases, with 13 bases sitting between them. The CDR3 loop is CASSRQGIGTGELFF. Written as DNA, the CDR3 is TGTGCCAGCTCACGGCAGGGGATCGGCACCGGGGAGCTGTTTTTT.

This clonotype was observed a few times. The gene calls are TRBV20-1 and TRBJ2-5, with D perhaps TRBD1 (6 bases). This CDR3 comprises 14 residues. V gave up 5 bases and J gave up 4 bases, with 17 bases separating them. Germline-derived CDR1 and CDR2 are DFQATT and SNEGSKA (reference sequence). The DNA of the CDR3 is TGCAGTGCTCCCCCCACAGGGACCCCAGAGACCCAGTACTTC. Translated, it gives CSAPPTGTPETQYF.

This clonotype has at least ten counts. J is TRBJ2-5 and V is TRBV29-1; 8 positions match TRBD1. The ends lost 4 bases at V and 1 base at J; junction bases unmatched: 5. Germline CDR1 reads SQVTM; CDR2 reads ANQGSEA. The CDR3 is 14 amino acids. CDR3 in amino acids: CSVGLGTGQETQYF. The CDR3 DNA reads TGCAGCGTTGGTCTCGGGACAGGCCAAGAGACCCAGTACTTC.

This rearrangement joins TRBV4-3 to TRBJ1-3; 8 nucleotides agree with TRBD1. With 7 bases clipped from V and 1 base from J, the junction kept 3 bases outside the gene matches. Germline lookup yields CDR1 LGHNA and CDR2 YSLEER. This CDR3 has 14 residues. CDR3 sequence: CASKRTGSGNTIYF. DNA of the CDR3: TGCGCCAGCAAACGGACAGGGTCTGGAAACACCATATATTTT.

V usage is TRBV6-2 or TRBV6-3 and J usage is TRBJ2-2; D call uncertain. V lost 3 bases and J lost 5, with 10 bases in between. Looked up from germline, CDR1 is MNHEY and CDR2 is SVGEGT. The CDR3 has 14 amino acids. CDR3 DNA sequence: TGTGCCAGCAGTTATTATGCGGTTACCGGGGAGCTGTTTTTT. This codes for CASSYYAVTGELFF.

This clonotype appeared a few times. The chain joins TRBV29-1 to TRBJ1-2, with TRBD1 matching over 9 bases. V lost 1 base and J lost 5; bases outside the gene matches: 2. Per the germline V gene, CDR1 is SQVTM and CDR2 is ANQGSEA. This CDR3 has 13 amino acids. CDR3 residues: CSVEGGQGYGYTF. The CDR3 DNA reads TGCAGCGTTGAAGGGGGACAGGGATATGGCTACACCTTC.

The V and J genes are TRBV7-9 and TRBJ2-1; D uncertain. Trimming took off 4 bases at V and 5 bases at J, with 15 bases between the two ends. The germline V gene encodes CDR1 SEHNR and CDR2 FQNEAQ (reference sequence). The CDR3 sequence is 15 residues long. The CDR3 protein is CASSSSTGINNEQFF. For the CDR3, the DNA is TGTGCCAGCAGCTCCTCGACCGGTATCAACAATGAGCAGTTCTTC.

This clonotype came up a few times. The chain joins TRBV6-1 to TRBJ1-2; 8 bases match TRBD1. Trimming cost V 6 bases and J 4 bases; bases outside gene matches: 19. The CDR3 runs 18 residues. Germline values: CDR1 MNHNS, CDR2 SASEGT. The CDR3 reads CASSGGSGRGPHFYGYTF. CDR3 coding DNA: TGTGCCAGCAGCGGGGGTTCTGGCAGGGGGCCCCACTTCTATGGCTACACCTTC.

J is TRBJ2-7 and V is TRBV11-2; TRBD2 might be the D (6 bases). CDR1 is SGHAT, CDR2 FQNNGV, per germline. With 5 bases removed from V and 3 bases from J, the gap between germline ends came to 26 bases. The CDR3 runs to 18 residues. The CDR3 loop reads CASSPGVGSRDSNYEQYF. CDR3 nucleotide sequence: TGTGCCAGCAGCCCTGGGGTCGGGAGTCGTGACAGTAACTACGAGCAGTACTTC. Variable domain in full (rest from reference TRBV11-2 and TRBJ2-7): EAGVAQSPRYKIIEKRQSVAFWCNPISGHATLYWYQQILGQGPKLLIQFQNNGVVDDSQLPKDRFSAERLKGVDSTLKIQPAKLEDSAVYLCASSPGVGSRDSNYEQYFGPGTRLTVT.

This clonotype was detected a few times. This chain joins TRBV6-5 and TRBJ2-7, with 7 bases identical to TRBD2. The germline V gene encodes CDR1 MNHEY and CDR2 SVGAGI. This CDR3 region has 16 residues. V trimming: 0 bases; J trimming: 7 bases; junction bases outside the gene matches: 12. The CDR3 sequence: CASSYSLIAGGDEQYF. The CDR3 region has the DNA TGTGCCAGCAGTTACTCCCTTATAGCGGGTGGGGATGAGCAGTACTTC.

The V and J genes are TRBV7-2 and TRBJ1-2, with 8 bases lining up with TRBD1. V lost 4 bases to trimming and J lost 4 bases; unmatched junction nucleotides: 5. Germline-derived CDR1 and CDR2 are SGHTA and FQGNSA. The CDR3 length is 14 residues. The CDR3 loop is CASSSQGAVYGYTF. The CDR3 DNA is TGTGCCAGCAGCTCCCAGGGGGCTGTCTATGGCTACACCTTC.

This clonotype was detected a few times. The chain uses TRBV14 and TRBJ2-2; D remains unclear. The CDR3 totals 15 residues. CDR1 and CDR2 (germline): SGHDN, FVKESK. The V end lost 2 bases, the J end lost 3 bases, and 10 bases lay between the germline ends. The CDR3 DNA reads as TGTGCCAGCAGCCAAATTTCAGATTACACCGGGGAGCTGTTTTTT. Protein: CASSQISDYTGELFF.

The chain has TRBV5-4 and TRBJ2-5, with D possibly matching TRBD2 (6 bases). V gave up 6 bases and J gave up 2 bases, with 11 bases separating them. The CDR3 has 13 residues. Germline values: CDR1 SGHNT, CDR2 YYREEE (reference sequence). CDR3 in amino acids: CASKRVPQETQYF. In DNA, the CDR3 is TGTGCCAGCAAGCGGGTACCTCAAGAGACCCAGTACTTC.

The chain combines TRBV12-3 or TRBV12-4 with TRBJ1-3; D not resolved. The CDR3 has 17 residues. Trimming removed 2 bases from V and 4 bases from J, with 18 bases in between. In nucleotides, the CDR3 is TGTGCCAGCAGTTTATCGTACGGGCCAATGCCCGGAAACACCATATATTTT. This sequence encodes CASSLSYGPMPGNTIYF.

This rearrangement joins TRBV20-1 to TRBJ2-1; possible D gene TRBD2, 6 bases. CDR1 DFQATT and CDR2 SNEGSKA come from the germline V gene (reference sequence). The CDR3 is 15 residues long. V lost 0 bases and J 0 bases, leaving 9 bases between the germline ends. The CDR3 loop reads CSARDGGSSYNEQFF. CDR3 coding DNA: TGCAGTGCTAGAGACGGGGGAAGCTCCTACAATGAGCAGTTCTTC.

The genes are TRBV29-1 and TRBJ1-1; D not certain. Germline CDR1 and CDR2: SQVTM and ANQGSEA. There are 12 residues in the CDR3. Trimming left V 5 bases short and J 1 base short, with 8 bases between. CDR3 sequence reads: CSVFKGNTEAFF. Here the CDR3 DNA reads TGCAGCGTTTTTAAGGGGAACACTGAAGCTTTCTTT.